The source of this T cell receptor beta chain is a study of OX40 agonist ivuxolimab in advanced cancers. Concerning this clone: The germline gene is not matched at one end of the junction; a read error may be the cause.

The protocol was immunoSEQ multiplex PCR, while the TCRdb copy is restricted to in-frame clones and leaves out a portion. The sample has about 80,000 clones, around nine tenths seen once. The CDR3 has 12 residues. The germline CDR1 and CDR2 sequences are SQVTM and ANQGSEA. The chain employs TRBV29-1 and TRBJ2-2; D is undetermined. The sample consisted of CD4+ or CD8+ T cells sorted from blood, taken in a trial of the OX40 agonist ivuxolimab. The TCR was taken from an adult with an advanced solid tumor such as melanoma, head and neck, liver or kidney cancer. The CDR3: CSGEVNTGELFF. In nucleotides, the CDR3 is TGCAGCGGTGAAGTGAACACCGGGGAGCTGTTTTTT.